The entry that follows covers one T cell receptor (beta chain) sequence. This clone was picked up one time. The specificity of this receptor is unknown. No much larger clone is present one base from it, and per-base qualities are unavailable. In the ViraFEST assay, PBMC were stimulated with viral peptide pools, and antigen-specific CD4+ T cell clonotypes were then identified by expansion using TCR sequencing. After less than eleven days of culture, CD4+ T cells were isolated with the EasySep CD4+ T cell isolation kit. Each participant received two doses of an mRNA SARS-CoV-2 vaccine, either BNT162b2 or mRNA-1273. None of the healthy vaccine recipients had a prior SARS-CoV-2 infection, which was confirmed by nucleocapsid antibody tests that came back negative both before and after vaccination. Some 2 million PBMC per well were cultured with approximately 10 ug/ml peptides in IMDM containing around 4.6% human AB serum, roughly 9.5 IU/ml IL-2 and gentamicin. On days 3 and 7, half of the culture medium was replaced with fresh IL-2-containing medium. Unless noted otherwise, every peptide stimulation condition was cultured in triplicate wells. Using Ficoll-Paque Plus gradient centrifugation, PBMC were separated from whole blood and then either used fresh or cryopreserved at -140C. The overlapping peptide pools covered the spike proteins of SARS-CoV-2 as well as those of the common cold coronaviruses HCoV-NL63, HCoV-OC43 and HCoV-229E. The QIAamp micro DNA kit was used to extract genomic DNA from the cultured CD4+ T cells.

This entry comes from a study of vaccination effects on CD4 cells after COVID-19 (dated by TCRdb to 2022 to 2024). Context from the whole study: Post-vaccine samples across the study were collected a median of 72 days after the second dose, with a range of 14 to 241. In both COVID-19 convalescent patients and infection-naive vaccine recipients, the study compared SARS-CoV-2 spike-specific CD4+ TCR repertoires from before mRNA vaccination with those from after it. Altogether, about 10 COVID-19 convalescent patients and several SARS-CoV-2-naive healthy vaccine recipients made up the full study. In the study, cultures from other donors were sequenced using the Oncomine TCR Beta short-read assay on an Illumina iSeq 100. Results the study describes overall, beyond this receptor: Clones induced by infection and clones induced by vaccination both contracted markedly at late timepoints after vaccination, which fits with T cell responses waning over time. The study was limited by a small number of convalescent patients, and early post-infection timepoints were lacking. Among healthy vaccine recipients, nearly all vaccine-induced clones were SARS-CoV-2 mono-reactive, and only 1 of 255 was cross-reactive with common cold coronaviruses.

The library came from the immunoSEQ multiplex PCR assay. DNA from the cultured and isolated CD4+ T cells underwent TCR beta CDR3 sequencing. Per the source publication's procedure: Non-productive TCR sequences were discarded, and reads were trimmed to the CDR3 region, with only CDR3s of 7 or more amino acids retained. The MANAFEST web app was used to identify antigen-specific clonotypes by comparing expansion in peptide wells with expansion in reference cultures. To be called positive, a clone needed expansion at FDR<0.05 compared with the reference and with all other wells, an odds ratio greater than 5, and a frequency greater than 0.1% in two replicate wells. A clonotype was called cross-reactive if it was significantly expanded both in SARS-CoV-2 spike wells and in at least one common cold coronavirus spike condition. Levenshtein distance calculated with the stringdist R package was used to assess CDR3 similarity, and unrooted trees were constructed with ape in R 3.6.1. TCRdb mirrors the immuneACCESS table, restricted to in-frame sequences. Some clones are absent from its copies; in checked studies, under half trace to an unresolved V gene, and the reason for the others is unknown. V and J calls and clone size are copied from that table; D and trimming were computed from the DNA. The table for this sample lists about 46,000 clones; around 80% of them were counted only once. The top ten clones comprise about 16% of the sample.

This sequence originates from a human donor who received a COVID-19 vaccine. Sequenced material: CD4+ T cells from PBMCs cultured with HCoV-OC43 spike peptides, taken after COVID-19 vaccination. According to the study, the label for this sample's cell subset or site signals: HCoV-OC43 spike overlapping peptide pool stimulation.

The DNA is as follows: TGTGCCTGGATGAAGACAGGGGACACTGAAGCTTTCTTT. Its translation is CAWMKTGDTEAFF. This sequence uses TRBV30 and TRBJ1-1; the junction holds 8 bases that match TRBD1. The V end gives up 4 bases and the J end 3 bases, leaving 4 bases in the junction not matched to a gene. Reading from cysteine to phenylalanine, the CDR3 counts 13 amino acids. Only the CDR3 region is kept as DNA, spanning 39 bases read in frame from base 1. The germline V gene (reference sequence) sets CDR1 to GTSNPN and CDR2 to SVGIG.